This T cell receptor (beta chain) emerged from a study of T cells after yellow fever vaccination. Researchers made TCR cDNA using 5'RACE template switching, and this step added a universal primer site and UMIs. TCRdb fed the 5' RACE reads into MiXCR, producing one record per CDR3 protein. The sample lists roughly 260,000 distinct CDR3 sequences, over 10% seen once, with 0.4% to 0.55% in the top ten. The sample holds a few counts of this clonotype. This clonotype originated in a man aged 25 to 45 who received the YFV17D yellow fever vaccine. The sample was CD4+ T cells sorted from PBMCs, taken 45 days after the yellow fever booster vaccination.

CDR3 in DNA: TGTGCCAGCAGTTATACTAGGGAGCAGTACTTC. Translated, it gives CASSYTREQYF. The chain links TRBV28 to TRBJ2-7; tentatively, D is TRBD2 (5 bases). The CDR3 is 11 residues long. Trimming shortened V by 4 bases and J by 7 bases, and 8 bases separated the two germline ends. The germline CDR1 and CDR2 sequences are MDHEN and SYDVKM.